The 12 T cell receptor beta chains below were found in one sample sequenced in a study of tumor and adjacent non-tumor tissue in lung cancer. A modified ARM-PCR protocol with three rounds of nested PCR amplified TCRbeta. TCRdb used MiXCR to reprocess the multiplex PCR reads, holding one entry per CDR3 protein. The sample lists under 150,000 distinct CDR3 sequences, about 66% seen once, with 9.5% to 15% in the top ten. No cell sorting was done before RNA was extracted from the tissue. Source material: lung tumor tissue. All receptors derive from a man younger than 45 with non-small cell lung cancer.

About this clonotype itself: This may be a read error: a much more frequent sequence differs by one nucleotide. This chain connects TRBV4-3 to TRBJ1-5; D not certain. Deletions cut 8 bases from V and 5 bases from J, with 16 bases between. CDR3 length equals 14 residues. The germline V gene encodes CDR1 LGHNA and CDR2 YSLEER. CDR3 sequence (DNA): TGCGCCAGCGGCCCGGACGGTGGGGATCAGCCCCAGCATTTT. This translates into CASGPDGGDQPQHF.

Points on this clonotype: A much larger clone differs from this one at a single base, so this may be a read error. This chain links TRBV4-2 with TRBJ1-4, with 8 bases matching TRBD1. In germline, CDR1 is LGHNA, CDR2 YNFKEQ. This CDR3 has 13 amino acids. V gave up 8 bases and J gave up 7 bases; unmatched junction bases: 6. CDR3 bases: TGTGCCAGCGGGGGACAGGTGGTTGAAAAACTGTTTTTT. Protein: CASGGQVVEKLFF.

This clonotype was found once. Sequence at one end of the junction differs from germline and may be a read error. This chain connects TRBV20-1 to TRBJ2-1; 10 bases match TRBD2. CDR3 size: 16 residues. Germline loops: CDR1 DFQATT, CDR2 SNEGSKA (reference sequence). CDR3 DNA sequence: TGCAGTGATAGAGGGTGCTCTAGCGGGAGAAGGGGTGAGCAGTTCTTC. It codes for CSDRGCSSGRRGEQFF.

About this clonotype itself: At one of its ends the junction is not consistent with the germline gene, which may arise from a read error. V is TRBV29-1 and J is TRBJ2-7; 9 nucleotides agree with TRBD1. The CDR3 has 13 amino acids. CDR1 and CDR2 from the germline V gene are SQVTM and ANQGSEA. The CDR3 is CSVGEQGAYDQYF. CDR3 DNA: TGTAGCGTTGGAGAACAGGGGGCCTACGATCAGTACTTC.

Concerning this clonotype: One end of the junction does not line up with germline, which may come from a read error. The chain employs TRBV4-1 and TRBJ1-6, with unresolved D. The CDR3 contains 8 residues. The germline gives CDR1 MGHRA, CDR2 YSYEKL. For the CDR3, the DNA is TGCACCTGCGCCCTTTGGTACTTT. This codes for CTCALWYF.

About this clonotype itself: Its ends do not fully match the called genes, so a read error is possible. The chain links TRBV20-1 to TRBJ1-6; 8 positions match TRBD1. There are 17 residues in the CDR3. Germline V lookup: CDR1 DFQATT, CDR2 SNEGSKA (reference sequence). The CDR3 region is CSARGGQASSYSSPLHF. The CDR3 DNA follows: TGCAGTGCTAGAGGGGGACAGGCAAGCTCATATAGTTCACCCCTCCACTTT.

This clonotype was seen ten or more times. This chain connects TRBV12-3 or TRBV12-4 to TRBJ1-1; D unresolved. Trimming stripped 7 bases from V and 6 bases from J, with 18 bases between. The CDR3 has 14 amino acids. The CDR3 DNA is TGTGCCAGCACACCTGGTTGGGAGAAAGCTGAAGCTTTCTTT. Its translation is CASTPGWEKAEAFF.

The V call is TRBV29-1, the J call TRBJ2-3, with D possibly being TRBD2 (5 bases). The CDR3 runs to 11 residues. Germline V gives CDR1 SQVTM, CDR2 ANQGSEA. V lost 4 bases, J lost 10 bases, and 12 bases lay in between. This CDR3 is CSVVEGTAQYF. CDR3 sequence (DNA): TGCAGCGTTGTTGAGGGTACGGCGCAGTATTTT.

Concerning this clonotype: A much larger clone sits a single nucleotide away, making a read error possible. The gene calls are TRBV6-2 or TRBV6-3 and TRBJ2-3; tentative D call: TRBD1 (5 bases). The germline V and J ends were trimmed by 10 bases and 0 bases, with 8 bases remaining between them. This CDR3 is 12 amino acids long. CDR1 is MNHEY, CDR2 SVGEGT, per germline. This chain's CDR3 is CANRKSTDTQYF. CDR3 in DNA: TGTGCCAACAGGAAAAGCACAGATACGCAGTATTTT.

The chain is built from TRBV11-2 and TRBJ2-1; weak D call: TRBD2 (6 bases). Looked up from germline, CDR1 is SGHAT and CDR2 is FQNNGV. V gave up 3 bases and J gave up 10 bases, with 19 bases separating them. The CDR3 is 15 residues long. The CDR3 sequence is CASSFIAGWKNEQFF. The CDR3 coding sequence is TGTGCCAGCAGCTTTATTGCGGGATGGAAAAACGAGCAGTTCTTC.

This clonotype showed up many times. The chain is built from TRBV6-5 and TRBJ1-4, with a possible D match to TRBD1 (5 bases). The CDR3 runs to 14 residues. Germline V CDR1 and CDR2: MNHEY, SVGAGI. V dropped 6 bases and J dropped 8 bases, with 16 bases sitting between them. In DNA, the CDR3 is TGTGCCAGCAGGTCAGGCGGGACCGACGAAAAACTGTTTTTT. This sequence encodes CASRSGGTDEKLFF.

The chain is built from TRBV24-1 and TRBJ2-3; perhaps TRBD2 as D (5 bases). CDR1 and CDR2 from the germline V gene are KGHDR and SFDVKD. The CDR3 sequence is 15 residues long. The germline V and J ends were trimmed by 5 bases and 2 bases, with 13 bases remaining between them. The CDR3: CATSGGGFATDTQYF. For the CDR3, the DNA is TGTGCCACCAGTGGTGGAGGTTTCGCCACAGATACGCAGTATTTT.